A selection of T cell receptor beta chains follows, all from one sample in a study of blood T cell repertoires in COVID-19. Data came from immunoSEQ multiplex PCR; TCRdb stores just in-frame clones and leaves some out. The sample holds fewer than 200,000 clones, more than 80% seen once. The sequencing input was peripheral blood. These receptors were collected from a woman older than 75 with COVID-19, enrolled during active disease. Both conserved end residues are part of each CDR3. D genes are given only for firm matches. A row's size may be missing; if present it is once, few, many or a size class.

size | J | D | length | V | DNA | CDR3
once | TRBJ2-5 | NA | 13 | TRBV28 | TGTGCCAGCACGAGCGGGCCGCGAGAGACCCAGTACTTC | CASTSGPRETQYF
NA | TRBJ1-5 | TRBD1 | 16 | TRBV19 | TGTGCCAGTAGTACCCGGGACAGGGGGCATAGTCAGCCCCAGCATTTT | CASSTRDRGHSQPQHF
NA | TRBJ2-3 | TRBD2 | 21 | TRBV4-3 | TGCGCCAGCAGCCCCCGACCCGGGACTAGCGGGGGGGCCCTTAGCACAGATACGCAGTATTTT | CASSPRPGTSGGALSTDTQYF
NA | TRBJ2-5 | NA | 13 | TRBV5-1 | TGCGCCAGCAGCCAGGGCCTCGAGGAGACCCAGTACTTC | CASSQGLEETQYF
NA | TRBJ1-2 | TRBD1 | 14 | TRBV2 | TGTGCCAGCAGTCCATCGGGACAGGGTCATGGCTACACCTTC | CASSPSGQGHGYTF
NA | TRBJ1-5 | TRBD1 | 14 | TRBV10-3 | TGTGCCATCAGTGTAACAGGGGGTAATCAGCCCCAGCATTTT | CAISVTGGNQPQHF
once | TRBJ2-7 | NA | 15 | TRBV6-2/TRBV6-3 | TGTGCCAGCAGTTACATCGGGGGGCTAGGCTACGAGCAGTACTTC | CASSYIGGLGYEQYF
NA | TRBJ2-7 | NA | 16 | TRBV5-1 | TGCGCCAGCAGCTTGGCCACCAGGGCCCTCTCCTACGAGCAGTACTTC | CASSLATRALSYEQYF
NA | TRBJ2-3 | NA | 13 | TRBV24-1 | TGTGCCACCAGTGACCCTCTAGCCACAGAGCAGTATTTT | CATSDPLATEQYF
NA | TRBJ2-3 | NA | 15 | TRBV24-1 | TGTGCCACCAGTGAGAGCCTCTCTCCCACAGATACGCAGTATTTT | CATSESLSPTDTQYF
NA | TRBJ1-2 | TRBD1 | 14 | TRBV7-9 | TGTGCCAGCAGCCGACAGGGGTCCTTCTATGGCTACACCTTC | CASSRQGSFYGYTF
NA | TRBJ1-5 | TRBD1 | 17 | TRBV10-1 | TGCGCCAGCAGTGCTTCCGGGACAGGGGATCGATTTCAGCCCCAGCATTTT | CASSASGTGDRFQPQHF
NA | TRBJ2-2 | TRBD1 | 16 | TRBV29-1 | TGCAGCGTTGGGACAGGGGGCCAAATGTTTACCGGGGAGCTGTTTTTT | CSVGTGGQMFTGELFF
NA | TRBJ2-3 | NA | 14 | TRBV4-2 | TGTGCCAGCAGCCAAGAAGCGCTGACAGATACGCAGTATTTT | CASSQEALTDTQYF
NA | TRBJ2-3 | TRBD1 | 16 | TRBV7-9 | TGTGCCAGCAGCTCTGGACAGGAAAAAAGCACAGATACGCAGTATTTT | CASSSGQEKSTDTQYF
NA | TRBJ2-1 | TRBD2 | 13 | TRBV6-5 | TGTGCCAGCAGGGCTAGCGGAATGGATGAGCAGTTCTTC | CASRASGMDEQFF
NA | TRBJ2-5 | NA | 14 | TRBV20-1 | TGCAGTGCTAGTGGGCCCCCCTCGGGGGAGACCCAGTACTTC | CSASGPPSGETQYF
NA | TRBJ1-1 | NA | 14 | TRBV5-1 | TGCGCCAGCAGCTTGGGGAGTATGAACACTGAAGCTTTCTTT | CASSLGSMNTEAFF
once | TRBJ1-5 | NA | 16 | TRBV19 | TGTGCCAGTAGTCCTTGGGGGGGGTCCCCAAATCAGCCCCAGCATTTT | CASSPWGGSPNQPQHF
NA | TRBJ2-2 | TRBD1 | 15 | TRBV18 | TGTGCCAGCTCACCAGGGACAGGGGACACCGGGGAGCTGTTTTTT | CASSPGTGDTGELFF
NA | TRBJ2-1 | NA | 16 | TRBV6-9 | TGTGCCAGCAGGGACGTTGGGACAAACTTCGACAATGAGCAGTTCTTC | CASRDVGTNFDNEQFF
NA | TRBJ1-5 | TRBD1 | 15 | TRBV6-2/TRBV6-3 | TGTGCCAGCAGCTGGGACAGGGGGTCGGATCAGCCCCAGCATTTT | CASSWDRGSDQPQHF
NA | TRBJ1-2 | TRBD1 | 13 | TRBV30 | TGTGCCTGGTCCTGGGGACAGGGAAATGGCTACACCTTC | CAWSWGQGNGYTF
NA | TRBJ2-3 | TRBD2 | 16 | TRBV18 | TGTGCCAGCTCACGGGAGGGACTAGCAATCCCAGATACGCAGTATTTT | CASSREGLAIPDTQYF
NA | TRBJ1-4 | NA | 16 | TRBV28 | TGTGCCAGCAGTAAAACAGGGTCAACAAGGGGCGAAAAACTGTTTTTT | CASSKTGSTRGEKLFF
NA | TRBJ2-1 | NA | 14 | TRBV30 | TGTGCCTGGAGTCTAGGGGGGGGAGTCTATGAGCAGTTCTTC | CAWSLGGGVYEQFF
NA | TRBJ2-5 | NA | 17 | TRBV21-1 | TGTGCCAGCAGCAAAGGTGAAGCGGGGGGGCCGCGGGAGACCCAGTACTTC | CASSKGEAGGPRETQYF
NA | TRBJ1-2 | TRBD1 | 14 | TRBV6-6 | TGTGCCAGCAGTTACTCCGACAGGGTGTGGGGCTACACCTTC | CASSYSDRVWGYTF
few | TRBJ1-5 | TRBD1 | 14 | TRBV25-1 | TGTGCCAGCAGTGGGACAGGACGTGGCCAGCCCCAGCATTTT | CASSGTGRGQPQHF
NA | TRBJ2-7 | TRBD1 | 14 | TRBV5-4 | TGTGCCAGCAGCAGGGACAGGGTCTCCTACGAGCAGTACTTC | CASSRDRVSYEQYF
NA | TRBJ1-5 | NA | 14 | TRBV28 | TGTGCCATACTCCCGGGGGGCGGCAATCAGCCCCAGCATTTT | CAILPGGGNQPQHF
NA | TRBJ2-7 | NA | 10 | TRBV23-1 | TGCGCCAGCAGTGTTAACGAGCAGTACTTC | CASSVNEQYF
NA | TRBJ1-6 | TRBD1 | 15 | TRBV2 | TGTGCCAGCCGGGGACAGGTCTCCTATAATTCACCCCTCCACTTT | CASRGQVSYNSPLHF
NA | TRBJ1-1 | NA | 15 | TRBV7-2 | TGTGCCAGCAGCTTAGACGGAGGGTTCCTTACTGAAGCTTTCTTT | CASSLDGGFLTEAFF
NA | TRBJ2-5 | TRBD1 | 14 | TRBV9 | TGTGCCAGCAGCGATACAGGGGGCGGCGAGACCCAGTACTTC | CASSDTGGGETQYF